The 28 T cell receptor beta chains below all came from one sample that was sequenced in a study of chemoradiotherapy in HPV16-positive cancers. Only in-frame clones appear in the TCRdb table, and some are missing; sequencing was by immunoSEQ multiplex PCR. Of some 15,000 clones detected, 70% to 90% appear once; the ten largest clones hold approximately 3.5%. Sequencing was performed on blood, taken from a patient who underwent chemoradiotherapy. All receptors come from a human donor with HPV-associated anogenital cancer.

This chain links TRBV18 with TRBJ2-7, with 7 nucleotides matching TRBD2. J was trimmed by 2 bases and V by 1 base; bases with no gene match: 2. Germline V gene sequence: CDR1 KGHSH, CDR2 LQKENI. The CDR3 sequence is 14 residues long. The CDR3 DNA follows: TGTGCCAGCTCACCACTAGCGGGCACCTACGAGCAGTACTTC. It translates to CASSPLAGTYEQYF.

The chain recombines TRBV28 with TRBJ1-4; 9 nucleotides match TRBD1. J lost 7 bases, V lost 1 base, and 4 bases had no gene match. The CDR3 length is 15 residues. From germline, CDR1 is MDHEN and CDR2 SYDVKM. This CDR3 is CASSLSTGGGEKLFF. In DNA, the CDR3 is TGTGCCAGCAGTTTATCGACAGGGGGTGGTGAAAAACTGTTTTTT.

The rearrangement joins TRBV2 to TRBJ2-1; D gene uncertain. Germline CDR1 and CDR2: SNHLY and FYNNEI. V was cut by 4 bases and J by 0 bases, with 10 bases left in between. The CDR3 loop spans 15 amino acids. CDR3 in amino acids: CASSARVSSYNEQFF. In nucleotides, the CDR3 is TGTGCCAGCAGTGCCCGGGTTAGCTCCTACAATGAGCAGTTCTTC.

The chain couples TRBV21-1 to TRBJ1-3. TRBV21-1 is a pseudogene. The CDR3 runs to 14 residues. The CDR3 reads CAGFGPSGGNTIYF. CDR3 coding DNA: TGTGCCGGGTTCGGCCCCTCGGGAGGAAACACCATATATTTT.

V usage is TRBV6-4 and J usage is TRBJ1-2; D may be TRBD1 (6 bases). There are 12 residues in the CDR3. Trimming shortened V by 2 bases and J by 13 bases, and 14 bases separated the two germline ends. Per the germline V gene, CDR1 is MRHNA and CDR2 is SNTAGT. The CDR3 region has the DNA TGTGCCAGCAGTGACCCTAGGCAGGGGCTCACCTTC. This sequence encodes CASSDPRQGLTF.

The gene calls are TRBV4-1 and TRBJ2-2, with 7 positions matching TRBD1. From germline, CDR1 is MGHRA and CDR2 YSYEKL. This CDR3 region has 16 residues. Trimming at V came to 0 bases and at J to 5 bases, leaving 6 bases not matched to a gene. The DNA for the CDR3 is TGCGCCAGCAGCCAAGACTGGACAGGAAGGACCGGGGAGCTGTTTTTT. It translates to CASSQDWTGRTGELFF.

The gene calls are TRBV5-5 and TRBJ1-3; D might be TRBD1 (6 bases). Germline V gene lookup returns CDR1 SGHKS and CDR2 YYEKEE (reference sequence). The CDR3 extends over 15 amino acids. Trimming stripped 4 bases from V and 0 bases from J, with 11 bases between. CDR3 residues: CASSIGQSSGNTIYF. In DNA form, the CDR3 reads TGTGCCAGCAGCATCGGACAGAGCTCTGGAAACACCATATATTTT.

This chain joins TRBV7-2 and TRBJ2-4; D possibly matches TRBD1 or TRBD2 (5 bases each). The germline V and J ends were trimmed by 4 bases and 0 bases, with 7 bases remaining between them. This CDR3 spans 14 amino acids. Germline CDR1 SGHTA, CDR2 FQGNSA. The CDR3 DNA reads as TGTGCCAGCAGCTCGGGGACAGCCAAAAACATTCAGTACTTC. It specifies CASSSGTAKNIQYF.

The rearrangement uses TRBV5-1 and TRBJ1-2; tentatively, D is TRBD1 (5 bases). The CDR3 is 17 residues long. V lost 4 bases to trimming and J lost 2 bases, with 21 bases between them. CDR1 and CDR2 (germline): SGHRS, YFSETQ. The CDR3 reads CASSPRGQGQGNYGYTF. CDR3 nucleotides: TGCGCCAGCAGCCCACGCGGGCAGGGCCAGGGAAACTATGGCTACACCTTC. Using reference TRBV5-1 and TRBJ1-2 for the parts outside the CDR3, the full variable domain is KAGVTQTPRYLIKTRGQQVTLSCSPISGHRSVSWYQQTPGQGLQFLFEYFSETQRNKGNFPGRFSGRQFSNSRSEMNVSTLELGDSALYLCASSPRGQGQGNYGYTFGSGTRLTVV.

The chain couples TRBV4-1 to TRBJ2-7, with D tentatively TRBD1 (6 bases). Per the germline V gene, CDR1 is MGHRA and CDR2 is YSYEKL. The CDR3 contains 15 residues. V lost 1 base, J lost 3 bases, and 13 bases lay in between. In nucleotides, the CDR3 is TGCGCCAGCAGCCAAGTTCAGGGGAAAGGCTACGAGCAGTACTTC. Protein sequence: CASSQVQGKGYEQYF.

This chain uses TRBV5-4 with TRBJ1-3; no clear D gene. V was cut by 6 bases and J by 4 bases, with 11 bases left in between. Per germline, CDR1 SGHNT and CDR2 YYREEE (reference sequence). CDR3 length: 13 amino acids. The CDR3 here is CASTPGPGNTIYF. As DNA, the CDR3 is TGTGCCAGCACCCCGGGCCCGGGAAACACCATATATTTT. Full variable domain (rest looked up from reference TRBV5-4 and TRBJ1-3): ETGVTQSPTHLIKTRGQQVTLRCSSQSGHNTVSWYQQALGQGPQFIFQYYREEENGRGNFPPRFSGLQFPNYSSELNVNALELDDSALYLCASTPGPGNTIYFGEGSWLTVV.

The V call is TRBV13, the J call TRBJ2-1, with 13 bases aligning to TRBD2. The CDR3 extends over 16 amino acids. Unmatched junction bases numbered 8, after V lost 2 bases and J lost 10 bases. Germline V gene sequence: CDR1 PRHDT, CDR2 FYEKMQ (reference sequence). The CDR3 here is CASSLLGVTSGGEQFF. DNA for the CDR3: TGTGCCAGCAGCTTATTAGGAGTGACTAGCGGGGGGGAGCAGTTCTTC. Combining the CDR3 with reference TRBV13 and TRBJ2-1 gives the whole variable domain AAGVIQSPRHLIKEKRETATLKCYPIPRHDTVYWYQQGPGQDPQFLISFYEKMQSDKGSIPDRFSAQQFSDYHSELNMSSLELGDSALYFCASSLLGVTSGGEQFFGPGTRLTVL.

This clone was found a few times. In DNA form, the CDR3 reads TGTGCCAGCAGCTTGGAGGGGTATAGGAATCAGCCCCAGCATTTT. It codes for CASSLEGYRNQPQHF. This chain connects TRBV5-8 to TRBJ1-5; weak D call: TRBD1 (5 bases). The CDR3 runs to 15 residues. V gave up 0 bases and J gave up 4 bases, with 11 bases separating them. Germline assignment: CDR1 SGHTS and CDR2 YDEGEE.

The chain carries TRBV5-6 and TRBJ2-1; D may be TRBD1 (6 bases). Trimming stripped 7 bases from V and 0 bases from J, with 20 bases between. This CDR3 has 17 amino acids. CDR1 is SGHDT and CDR2 is YYEEEE in the germline V gene. In nucleotides, the CDR3 is TGTGCCAGCCAAGGTGGGGGCTACCGAAGCTCCTACAATGAGCAGTTCTTC. Its protein product is CASQGGGYRSSYNEQFF.

V gene TRBV6-1 combines with J gene TRBJ1-5, with TRBD1 matching over 8 bases. The V gene end was trimmed by 6 bases and the J gene end by 7 bases; junction bases not matched to a gene: 11. CDR1 and CDR2 (germline): MNHNS, SASEGT. This CDR3 region has 15 residues. In nucleotides, the CDR3 is TGTGCCAGCAGCAATCAGGGGGCGCGAGGGCAGCCCCAGCATTTT. Its translation is CASSNQGARGQPQHF.

J is TRBJ2-1 and V is TRBV28; 13 positions match TRBD2. This CDR3 has 15 residues. CDR1 is MDHEN and CDR2 is SYDVKM in the germline V gene. V shed 7 bases and J 15 bases; nucleotides not matched to a gene: 15. The CDR3 is CASTPLGTSGKNRFF. CDR3 DNA sequence: TGTGCCAGCACTCCACTCGGGACTAGCGGGAAGAATCGGTTCTTC. The complete variable domain, with remaining parts taken from reference TRBV28 and TRBJ2-1, reads DVKVTQSSRYLVKRTGEKVFLECVQDMDHENMFWYRQDPGLGLRLIYFSYDVKMKEKGDIPEGYSVSREKKERFSLILESASTNQTSMYLCASTPLGTSGKNRFFGPGTRLTVL.

The chain combines TRBV27 with TRBJ1-5; no firm D call. Trimming left V 8 bases short and J 7 bases short, with 15 bases between. The CDR3 extends over 13 amino acids. CDR1 and CDR2 (germline): MNHEY, SMNVEV (reference sequence). CDR3 nucleotide sequence: TGTGCCAGCTCCCGCGGAGGGAGCCAGCCCCAGCATTTT. This sequence encodes CASSRGGSQPQHF.

This sequence joins TRBV11-2 and TRBJ2-7; D uncertain. The CDR3 covers 9 residues. V gave up 8 bases and J gave up 6 bases, with 5 bases separating them. Germline V gene data show CDR1 as SGHAT and CDR2 as FQNNGV. The CDR3 region is CASGPEQYF. CDR3 sequence (DNA): TGTGCCAGCGGTCCCGAGCAGTACTTC.

This clone was seen a single time. This sequence joins TRBV30 and TRBJ1-2; the D is unclear. The CDR3 totals 11 residues. The V gene lost 5 bases and the J gene lost 8 bases, with 12 bases spanning the gap. CDR1 and CDR2 (germline): GTSNPN, SVGIG (reference sequence). Here the CDR3 DNA reads TGTGCCTGGGTTGAAGGAGGCGGCTACACCTTC. The encoded protein is CAWVEGGGYTF.

The gene calls are TRBV5-6 and TRBJ1-1, with 9 bases fitting TRBD1. Germline trimming cut 4 bases from V and 0 bases from J; bases unmatched to any gene: 4. The CDR3 is 15 residues long. The germline V gene encodes CDR1 SGHDT and CDR2 YYEEEE. This CDR3 is CASSPGQGLNTEAFF. In DNA, the CDR3 is TGTGCCAGCAGCCCGGGACAGGGCTTGAACACTGAAGCTTTCTTT.

This chain joins TRBV5-4 and TRBJ2-1; perhaps TRBD2 as D (6 bases). The CDR3 spans 15 residues. Between the trimmed V and J ends, which lost 4 bases and 2 bases, there was a span of 13 bases. Germline assignment: CDR1 SGHNT and CDR2 YYREEE (reference sequence). Written as DNA, the CDR3 is TGTGCCAGCAGCGCGGGGCTTCCGGCCTACAATGAGCAGTTCTTC. As protein: CASSAGLPAYNEQFF.

The chain carries TRBV5-1 and TRBJ2-7; D gene ambiguous. V was pared by 0 bases and J by 4 bases, with 11 bases between. This CDR3 has 14 amino acids. Germline CDR1 is SGHRS and CDR2 is YFSETQ. CDR3 DNA sequence: TGCGCCAGCAGCTTGGTCTCTGAAGGGTACGAGCAGTACTTC. It yields the protein CASSLVSEGYEQYF.

This clone was observed a handful of times. The J gene is TRBJ2-3, the V gene TRBV7-2; D remains unclear. Trimming took off 5 bases at V and 1 base at J, with 4 bases between the two ends. The germline V gene has CDR1 SGHTA and CDR2 FQGNSA. This CDR3 contains 12 residues. The CDR3 region is CASSLGTDTQYF. In DNA, the CDR3 is TGTGCCAGCAGCCTAGGCACAGATACGCAGTATTTT.

The chain links TRBV4-2 to TRBJ2-1; D is unclear. Germline V gene data show CDR1 as LGHNA and CDR2 as YNFKEQ. The CDR3 is 17 amino acids. V lost 0 bases and J lost 7, with 19 bases in between. The CDR3 nucleotides read TGTGCCAGCAGCCAAGATGGCGCCTACCCCTCCTGGAATGAGCAGTTCTTC. Protein sequence: CASSQDGAYPSWNEQFF.

V is TRBV13 and J is TRBJ2-1; 11 bases line up with TRBD2. This CDR3 region has 15 residues. Looked up from germline, CDR1 is PRHDT and CDR2 is FYEKMQ (reference sequence). With 5 bases clipped from V and 6 bases from J, the junction kept 6 bases outside the gene matches. Here the CDR3 DNA reads TGTGCCAGCAGCCGATATAGCGGGAGGGTCAATGAGCAGTTCTTC. This codes for CASSRYSGRVNEQFF. Supplemented by reference TRBV13 and TRBJ2-1, the full variable domain reads AAGVIQSPRHLIKEKRETATLKCYPIPRHDTVYWYQQGPGQDPQFLISFYEKMQSDKGSIPDRFSAQQFSDYHSELNMSSLELGDSALYFCASSRYSGRVNEQFFGPGTRLTVL.

The chain joins TRBV21-1 to TRBJ1-4; the table gives TRBD1 as D, unverified against the DNA. TRBV21-1 is labeled a pseudogene. CDR3 length: 15 amino acids. The CDR3 spells CASSKGPGEYEKLFF. The CDR3 DNA sequence: TGTGCCAGCAGCAAAGGGCCAGGGGAGTACGAAAAACTGTTTTTT.

This rearrangement joins TRBV2 to TRBJ1-4, with D perhaps matching TRBD1 (6 bases). Germline V gene data show CDR1 as SNHLY and CDR2 as FYNNEI. V was pared by 7 bases and J by 5 bases, with 11 bases between. CDR3 size: 13 residues. The DNA for the CDR3 is TGTGCCAGCAACGGACAGCCAAATGAAAAACTGTTTTTT. It encodes CASNGQPNEKLFF.

This clone was observed once. The chain links TRBV2 to TRBJ1-5; TRBD1 is a possible D gene (5 bases). The CDR3 length is 15 residues. CDR1 is SNHLY, CDR2 FYNNEI, per germline. Trimming pared 8 bases from V and 7 bases from J, leaving 21 bases between. This CDR3 is CASHLNAGAGQPQHF. The CDR3 nucleotides are TGTGCCAGCCATCTAAACGCCGGGGCAGGGCAGCCCCAGCATTTT.